These 6 T cell receptor beta chains originate from one sample sequenced in a study of cytomegalovirus exposure and HLA in healthy donors. PCR amplification relied on 60 Vbeta primers (plus 13 Jbeta primers). Data came from immunoSEQ multiplex PCR; TCRdb stores just in-frame clones and leaves some out. The table records more than 100,000 clones, about three quarters of them present only once. The sequenced sample consisted of PBMCs. The source of these receptors is a woman aged 30 to 39 in good health and CMV-seropositive.

This clone occurred a few times. V and J are TRBV6-4 and TRBJ2-2; D unresolved. V lost 0 bases and J 5 bases, leaving 4 bases between the germline ends. The CDR3 covers 13 residues. Germline values: CDR1 MRHNA, CDR2 SNTAGT. This chain's CDR3 is CASSDSGTGELFF. The DNA of the CDR3 is TGTGCCAGCAGTGACTCCGGGACCGGGGAGCTGTTTTTT.

V and J are TRBV4-1 and TRBJ1-1; a possible D gene is TRBD1 (6 bases). V was clipped by 3 bases and J by 5 bases, with 10 bases between them. Germline V CDR1 and CDR2: MGHRA, YSYEKL. This CDR3 comprises 13 residues. As DNA, the CDR3 is TGCGCCAGCAGCCACACAGGGAAAACTGAAGCTTTCTTT. This codes for CASSHTGKTEAFF.

This rearrangement joins TRBV10-3 to TRBJ1-1; D call uncertain. The CDR3 is 16 residues long. CDR1 ENHRY and CDR2 SYGVKD come from the germline V gene. The V end was cut by 11 bases, the J end by 0 bases, with 22 bases between. CDR3 residues: CASISGEFLMNTEAFF. In nucleotides, the CDR3 is TGTGCCTCCATAAGCGGAGAATTTTTAATGAACACTGAAGCTTTCTTT.

The chain combines TRBV6-1 with TRBJ1-4; the match to TRBD1 covers 7 bases. Germline V lookup: CDR1 MNHNS, CDR2 SASEGT. V dropped 10 bases and J dropped 4; count of bases not matched to a gene: 6. CDR3 length equals 13 residues. The CDR3: CATRGQNNEKLFF. CDR3 nucleotide sequence: TGTGCCACCAGGGGACAGAATAATGAAAAACTGTTTTTT.

This chain joins TRBV25-1 and TRBJ2-1; D is unresolved. Trimming cost V 4 bases and J 6 bases, with 10 bases left between them. CDR1 is MGHDK and CDR2 is SYGVNS in the germline V gene. The CDR3 extends over 13 amino acids. In nucleotides, the CDR3 is TGTGCCAGCAGTGCCCCCGGTTTCAATGAGCAGTTCTTC. Translation gives CASSAPGFNEQFF.

The rearrangement joins TRBV19 to TRBJ2-5; 11 bases line up with TRBD2. Germline values: CDR1 LNHDA, CDR2 SQIVND (reference sequence). The CDR3 spans 14 residues. V trimming: 6 bases; J trimming: 5 bases; junction bases outside the gene matches: 5. The CDR3 spells CASRNSGGDETQYF. The CDR3 bases are TGTGCCAGTAGGAATAGCGGGGGGGATGAGACCCAGTACTTC.